This T cell receptor beta chain originates from a study of cytomegalovirus exposure and HLA in healthy donors. Study-level findings and limits: Cytomegalovirus-associated TCR beta chains were listed, numbering some 150.

Use of 60 Vbeta and 13 Jbeta primers characterized the PCR. Produced via immunoSEQ multiplex PCR; TCRdb's table is partial and in-frame only. The sample lists over 150,000 clones; about 90% were seen once. As concerns this clone: The antigen remains unidentified.

Trimming took 4 bases from V and 2 from J; bases not matched to a gene: 17. Germline CDR1 GTSNPN, CDR2 SVGIG (reference sequence). The CDR3 is 17 residues long. This sequence was found in a girl in the first two years of life in good health and CMV-seronegative. The gene calls are TRBV30 and TRBJ2-7; 7 nucleotides align to TRBD1. The specimen was PBMCs. The DNA for the CDR3 is TGTGCCTGGACCCCAAGCCCCGGGACAGCTATAACCTACGAGCAGTACTTC. Its translation: CAWTPSPGTAITYEQYF.